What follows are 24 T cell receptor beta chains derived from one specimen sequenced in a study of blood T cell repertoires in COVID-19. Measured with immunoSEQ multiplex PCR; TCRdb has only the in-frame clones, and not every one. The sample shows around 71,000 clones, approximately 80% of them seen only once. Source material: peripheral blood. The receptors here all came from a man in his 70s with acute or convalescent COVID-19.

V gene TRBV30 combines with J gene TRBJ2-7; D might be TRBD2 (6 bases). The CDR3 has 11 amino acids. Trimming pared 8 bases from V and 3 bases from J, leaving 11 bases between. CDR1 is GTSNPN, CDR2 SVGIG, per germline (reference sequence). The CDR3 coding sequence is TGTGCCAGTAGCGGTAACTACGAGCAGTACTTC. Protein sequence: CASSGNYEQYF.

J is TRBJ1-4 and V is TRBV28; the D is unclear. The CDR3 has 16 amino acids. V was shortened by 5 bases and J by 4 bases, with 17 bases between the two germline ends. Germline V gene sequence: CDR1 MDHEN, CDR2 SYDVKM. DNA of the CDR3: TGTGCCAGCAGTCCCAGTATAGGACTCTTTAATGAAAAACTGTTTTTT. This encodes CASSPSIGLFNEKLFF.

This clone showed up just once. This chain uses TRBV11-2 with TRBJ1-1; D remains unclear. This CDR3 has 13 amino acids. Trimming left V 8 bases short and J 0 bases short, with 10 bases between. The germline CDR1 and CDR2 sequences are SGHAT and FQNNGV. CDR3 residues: CASLRTVNTEAFF. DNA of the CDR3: TGTGCCAGCCTCCGAACTGTGAACACTGAAGCTTTCTTT. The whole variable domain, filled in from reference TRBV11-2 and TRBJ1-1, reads EAGVAQSPRYKIIEKRQSVAFWCNPISGHATLYWYQQILGQGPKLLIQFQNNGVVDDSQLPKDRFSAERLKGVDSTLKIQPAKLEDSAVYLCASLRTVNTEAFFGQGTRLTVV.

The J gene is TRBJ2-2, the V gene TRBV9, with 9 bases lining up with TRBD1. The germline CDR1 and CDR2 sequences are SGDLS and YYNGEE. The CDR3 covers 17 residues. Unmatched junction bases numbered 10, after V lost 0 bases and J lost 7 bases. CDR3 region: CASSVGLQGAADGELFF. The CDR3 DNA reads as TGTGCCAGCAGCGTAGGGCTACAGGGGGCGGCGGACGGGGAGCTGTTTTTT.

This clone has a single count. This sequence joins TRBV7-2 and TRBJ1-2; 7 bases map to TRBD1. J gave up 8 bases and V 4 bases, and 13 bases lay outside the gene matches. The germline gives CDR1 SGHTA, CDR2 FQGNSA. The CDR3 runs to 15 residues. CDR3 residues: CASSSVGQGVGGYTF. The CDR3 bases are TGTGCCAGCAGCTCGGTTGGGCAGGGGGTCGGCGGCTACACCTTC. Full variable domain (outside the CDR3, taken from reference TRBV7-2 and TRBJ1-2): GAGVSQSPSNKVTEKGKDVELRCDPISGHTALYWYRQSLGQGLEFLIYFQGNSAPDKSGLPSDRFSAERTGGSVSTLTIQRTQQEDSAVYLCASSSVGQGVGGYTFGSGTRLTVV.

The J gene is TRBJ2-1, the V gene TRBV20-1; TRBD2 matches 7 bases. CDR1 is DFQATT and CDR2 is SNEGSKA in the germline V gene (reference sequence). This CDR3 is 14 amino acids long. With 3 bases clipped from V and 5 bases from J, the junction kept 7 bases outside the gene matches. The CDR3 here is CSASGGSFDNEQFF. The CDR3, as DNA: TGCAGTGCTAGTGGCGGGAGTTTCGACAATGAGCAGTTCTTC.

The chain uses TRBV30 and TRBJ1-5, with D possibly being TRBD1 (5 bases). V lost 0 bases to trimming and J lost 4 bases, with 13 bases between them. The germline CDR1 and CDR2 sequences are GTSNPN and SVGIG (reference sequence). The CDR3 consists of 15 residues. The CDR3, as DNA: TGTGCCTGGAGTGTAGATGGAGGGGTGAATCAGCCCCAGCATTTT. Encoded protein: CAWSVDGGVNQPQHF.

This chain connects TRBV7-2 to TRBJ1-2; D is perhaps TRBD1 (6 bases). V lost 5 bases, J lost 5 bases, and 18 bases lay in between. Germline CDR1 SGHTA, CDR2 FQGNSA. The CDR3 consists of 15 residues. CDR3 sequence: CASSLDWSQGYGYTF. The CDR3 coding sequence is TGTGCCAGCAGCCTAGATTGGTCTCAGGGGTATGGCTACACCTTC. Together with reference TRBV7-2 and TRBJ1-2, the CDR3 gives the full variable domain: GAGVSQSPSNKVTEKGKDVELRCDPISGHTALYWYRQSLGQGLEFLIYFQGNSAPDKSGLPSDRFSAERTGGSVSTLTIQRTQQEDSAVYLCASSLDWSQGYGYTFGSGTRLTVV.

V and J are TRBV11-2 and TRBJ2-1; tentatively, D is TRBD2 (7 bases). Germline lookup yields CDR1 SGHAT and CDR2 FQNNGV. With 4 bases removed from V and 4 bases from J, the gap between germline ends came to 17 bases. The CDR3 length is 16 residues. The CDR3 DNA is TGTGCCAGCAGCTCTTCGGGGGGCGCCCCGTACAATGAGCAGTTCTTC. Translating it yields CASSSSGGAPYNEQFF.

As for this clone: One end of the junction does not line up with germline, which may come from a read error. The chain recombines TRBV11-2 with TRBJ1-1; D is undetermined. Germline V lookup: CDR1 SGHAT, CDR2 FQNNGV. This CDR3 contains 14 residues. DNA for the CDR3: TGTGCCAGCAGCCTAGACATGCGGAACACTGAAGCTTTCTTT. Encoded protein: CASSLDMRNTEAFF.

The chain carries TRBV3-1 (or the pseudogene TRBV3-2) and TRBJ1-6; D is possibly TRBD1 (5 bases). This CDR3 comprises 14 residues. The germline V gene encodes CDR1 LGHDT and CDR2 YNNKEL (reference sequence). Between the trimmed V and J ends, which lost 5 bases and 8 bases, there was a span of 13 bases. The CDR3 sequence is CASSGGVGDSPLHF. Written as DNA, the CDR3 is TGTGCCAGCAGCGGAGGGGTTGGGGATTCACCCCTCCACTTT.

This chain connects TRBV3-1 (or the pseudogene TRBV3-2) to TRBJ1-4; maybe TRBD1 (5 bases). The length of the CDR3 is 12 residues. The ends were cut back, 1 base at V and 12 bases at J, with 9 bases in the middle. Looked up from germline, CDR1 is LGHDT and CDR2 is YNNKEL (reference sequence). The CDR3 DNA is TGTGCCAGCAGCCAAGCCGTGGGGCAACTGTTTTTT. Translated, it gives CASSQAVGQLFF.

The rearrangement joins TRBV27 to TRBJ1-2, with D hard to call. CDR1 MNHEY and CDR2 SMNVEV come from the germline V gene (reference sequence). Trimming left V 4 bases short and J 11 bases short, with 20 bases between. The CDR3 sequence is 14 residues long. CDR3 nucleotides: TGTGCCAGCAGTTCCACCGGGCTCACGACGGGGTACACCTTC. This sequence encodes CASSSTGLTTGYTF.

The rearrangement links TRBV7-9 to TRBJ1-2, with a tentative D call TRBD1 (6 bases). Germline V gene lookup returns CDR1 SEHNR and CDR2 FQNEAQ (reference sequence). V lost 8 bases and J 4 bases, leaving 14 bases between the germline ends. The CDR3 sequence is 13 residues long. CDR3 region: CASLAGDGYGYTF. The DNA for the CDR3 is TGTGCCAGCTTGGCAGGGGACGGCTATGGCTACACCTTC.

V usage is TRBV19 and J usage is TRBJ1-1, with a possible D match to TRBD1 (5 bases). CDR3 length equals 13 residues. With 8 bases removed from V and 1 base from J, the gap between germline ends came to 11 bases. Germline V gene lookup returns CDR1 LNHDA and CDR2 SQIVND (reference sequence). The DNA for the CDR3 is TGTGCCAGTGAATCCGACAGGAACACTGAAGCTTTCTTT. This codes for CASESDRNTEAFF.

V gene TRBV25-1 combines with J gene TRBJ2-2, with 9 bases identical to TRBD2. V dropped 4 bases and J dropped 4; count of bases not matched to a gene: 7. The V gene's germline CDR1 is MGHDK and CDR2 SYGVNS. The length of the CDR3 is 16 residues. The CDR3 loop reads CASSAISGSSTGELFF. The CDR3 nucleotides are TGTGCCAGCAGTGCAATTAGCGGGAGTAGCACCGGGGAGCTGTTTTTT. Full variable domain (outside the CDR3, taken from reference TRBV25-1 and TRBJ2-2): EADIYQTPRYLVIGTGKKITLECSQTMGHDKMYWYQQDPGMELHLIHYSYGVNSTEKGDLSSESTVSRIRTEHFPLTLESARPSHTSQYLCASSAISGSSTGELFFGEGSRLTVL.

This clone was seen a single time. DNA of the CDR3: TGTGCCAGCAGCTTGGCCTTCCAATCTTCCTACAATGAGCAGTTCTTC. This gives the protein CASSLAFQSSYNEQFF. This chain joins TRBV7-2 and TRBJ2-1; D is uncertain. The length of the CDR3 is 16 residues. Per germline, CDR1 SGHTA and CDR2 FQGNSA. V was pared by 3 bases and J by 1 base, with 13 bases between.

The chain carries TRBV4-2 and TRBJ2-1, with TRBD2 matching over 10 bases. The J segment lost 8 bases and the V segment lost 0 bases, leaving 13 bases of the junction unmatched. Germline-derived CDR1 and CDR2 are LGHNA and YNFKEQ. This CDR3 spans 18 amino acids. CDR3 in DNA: TGTGCCAGCAGCCAAGAGGGAGCGGGAGGGAGTCAGGTCGATGAGCAGTTCTTC. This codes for CASSQEGAGGSQVDEQFF.

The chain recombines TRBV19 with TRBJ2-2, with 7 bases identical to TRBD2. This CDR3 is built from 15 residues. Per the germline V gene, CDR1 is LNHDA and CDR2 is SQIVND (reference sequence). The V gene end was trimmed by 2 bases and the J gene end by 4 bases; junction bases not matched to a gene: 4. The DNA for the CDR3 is TGTGCCAGTAGTATAACCGGGAGGCTCACCGGGGAGCTGTTTTTT. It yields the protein CASSITGRLTGELFF. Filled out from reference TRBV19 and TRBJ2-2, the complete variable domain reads DGGITQSPKYLFRKEGQNVTLSCEQNLNHDAMYWYRQDPGQGLRLIYYSQIVNDFQKGDIAEGYSVSREKKESFPLTVTSAQKNPTAFYLCASSITGRLTGELFFGEGSRLTVL.

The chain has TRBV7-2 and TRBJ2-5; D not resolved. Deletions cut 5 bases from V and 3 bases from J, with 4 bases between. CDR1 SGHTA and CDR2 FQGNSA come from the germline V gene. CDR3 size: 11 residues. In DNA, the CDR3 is TGTGCCAGCAGCCCTAAAGAGACCCAGTACTTC. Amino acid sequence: CASSPKETQYF.

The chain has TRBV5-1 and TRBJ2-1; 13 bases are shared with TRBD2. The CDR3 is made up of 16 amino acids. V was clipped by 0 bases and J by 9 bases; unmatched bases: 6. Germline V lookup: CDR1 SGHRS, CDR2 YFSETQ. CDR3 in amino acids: CASSLGGTSGKIEQFF. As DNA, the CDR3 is TGCGCCAGCAGCTTGGGTGGGACTAGCGGGAAAATTGAGCAGTTCTTC.

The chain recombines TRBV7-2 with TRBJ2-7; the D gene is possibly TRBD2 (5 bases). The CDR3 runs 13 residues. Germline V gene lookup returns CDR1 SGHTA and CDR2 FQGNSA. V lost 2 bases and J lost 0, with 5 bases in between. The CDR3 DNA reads TGTGCCAGCAGCTTACGGGACTCCTACGAGCAGTACTTC. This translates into CASSLRDSYEQYF.

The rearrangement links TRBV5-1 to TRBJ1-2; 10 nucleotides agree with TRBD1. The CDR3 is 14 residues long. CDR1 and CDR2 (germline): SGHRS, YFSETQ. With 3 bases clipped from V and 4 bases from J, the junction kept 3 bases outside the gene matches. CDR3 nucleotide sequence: TGCGCCAGCAGCTCCGGGACAGGGGTCTATGGCTACACCTTC. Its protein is CASSSGTGVYGYTF.

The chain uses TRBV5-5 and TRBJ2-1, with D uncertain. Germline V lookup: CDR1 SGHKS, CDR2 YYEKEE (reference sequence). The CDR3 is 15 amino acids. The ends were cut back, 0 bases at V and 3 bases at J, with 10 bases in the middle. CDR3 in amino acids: CASSLELRVYNEQFF. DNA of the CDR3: TGTGCCAGCAGCTTGGAGCTGAGAGTCTACAATGAGCAGTTCTTC.